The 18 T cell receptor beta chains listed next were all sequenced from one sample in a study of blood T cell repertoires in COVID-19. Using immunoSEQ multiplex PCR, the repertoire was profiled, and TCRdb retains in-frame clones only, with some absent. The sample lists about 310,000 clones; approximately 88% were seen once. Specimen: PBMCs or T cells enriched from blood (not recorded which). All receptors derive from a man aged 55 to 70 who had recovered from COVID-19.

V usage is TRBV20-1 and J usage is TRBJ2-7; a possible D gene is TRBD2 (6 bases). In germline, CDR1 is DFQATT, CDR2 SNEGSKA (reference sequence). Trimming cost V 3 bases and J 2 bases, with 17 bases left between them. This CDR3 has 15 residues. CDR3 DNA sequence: TGCAGTGCTAGTCCTGTATCGGGAGAGCCCTACGAGCAGTACTTC. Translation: CSASPVSGEPYEQYF.

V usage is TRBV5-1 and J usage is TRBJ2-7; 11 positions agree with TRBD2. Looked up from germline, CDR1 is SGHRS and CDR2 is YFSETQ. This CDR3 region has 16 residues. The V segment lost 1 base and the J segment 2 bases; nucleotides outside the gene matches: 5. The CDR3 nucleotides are TGCGCCAGCAGCTTGACGACTAGCGGGGCTACCTACGAGCAGTACTTC. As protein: CASSLTTSGATYEQYF. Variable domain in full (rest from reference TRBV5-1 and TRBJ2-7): KAGVTQTPRYLIKTRGQQVTLSCSPISGHRSVSWYQQTPGQGLQFLFEYFSETQRNKGNFPGRFSGRQFSNSRSEMNVSTLELGDSALYLCASSLTTSGATYEQYFGPGTRLTVT.

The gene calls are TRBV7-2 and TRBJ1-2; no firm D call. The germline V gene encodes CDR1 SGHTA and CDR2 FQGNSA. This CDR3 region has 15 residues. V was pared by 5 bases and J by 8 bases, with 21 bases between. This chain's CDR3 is CASSMDGLATGGYTF. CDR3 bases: TGTGCCAGCAGCATGGACGGACTGGCGACCGGCGGCTACACCTTC.

CDR3 region: CASGRTGVDEQFF. DNA of the CDR3: TGTGCCAGCGGCAGGACAGGGGTCGATGAGCAGTTCTTC. V is TRBV5-4 and J is TRBJ2-1; TRBD1 agrees at 9 bases. The CDR3 extends over 13 amino acids. The V gene's germline CDR1 is SGHNT and CDR2 YYREEE (reference sequence). Trimming at V came to 7 bases and at J to 8 bases, leaving 7 bases not matched to a gene.

This CDR3 reads CASSLGGGGLEQPQHF. The DNA of the CDR3 is TGCGCCAGCAGCTTGGGTGGCGGGGGGCTAGAACAGCCCCAGCATTTT. The V and J genes are TRBV5-1 and TRBJ1-5, with D possibly matching TRBD1 (6 bases). Germline V CDR1 and CDR2: SGHRS, YFSETQ. V was shortened by 0 bases and J by 7 bases, with 17 bases between the two germline ends. This CDR3 is 16 amino acids long.

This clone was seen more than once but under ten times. CDR3 in amino acids: CASRATSGRGTGELFF. The CDR3 nucleotides are TGTGCCAGCAGGGCGACTAGCGGGAGGGGCACCGGGGAGCTGTTTTTT. V and J are TRBV2 and TRBJ2-2; 14 bases align to TRBD2. The germline V gene encodes CDR1 SNHLY and CDR2 FYNNEI. The CDR3 has 16 amino acids. With 6 bases clipped from V and 4 bases from J, the junction kept 4 bases outside the gene matches.

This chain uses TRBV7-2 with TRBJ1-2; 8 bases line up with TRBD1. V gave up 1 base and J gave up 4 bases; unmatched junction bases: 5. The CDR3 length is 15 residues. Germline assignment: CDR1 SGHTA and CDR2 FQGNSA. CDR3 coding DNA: TGTGCCAGCAGCTTAGGGGGACAGGTGTCCTATGGCTACACCTTC. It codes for CASSLGGQVSYGYTF.

The CDR3 region is CASSPADRALGRTGELFF. The CDR3 DNA reads TGTGCCAGCTCACCGGCCGACAGGGCTCTAGGACGCACCGGGGAGCTGTTTTTT. The V gene is TRBV18, the J gene TRBJ2-2; 7 positions match TRBD1. CDR1 is KGHSH and CDR2 is LQKENI in the germline V gene. The junction had 14 bases not matched to a gene; V was cut back by 3 bases and J by 4 bases. This CDR3 is built from 18 residues.

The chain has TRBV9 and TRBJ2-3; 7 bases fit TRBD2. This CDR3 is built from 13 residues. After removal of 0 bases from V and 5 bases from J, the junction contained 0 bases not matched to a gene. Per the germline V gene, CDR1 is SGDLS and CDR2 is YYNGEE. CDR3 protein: CASSVGGRDTQYF. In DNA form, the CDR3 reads TGTGCCAGCAGCGTAGGCGGGAGAGATACGCAGTATTTT. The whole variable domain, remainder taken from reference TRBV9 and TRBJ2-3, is DSGVTQTPKHLITATGQRVTLRCSPRSGDLSVYWYQQSLDQGLQFLIQYYNGEERAKGNILERFSAQQFPDLHSELNLSSLELGDSALYFCASSVGGRDTQYFGPGTRLTVL.

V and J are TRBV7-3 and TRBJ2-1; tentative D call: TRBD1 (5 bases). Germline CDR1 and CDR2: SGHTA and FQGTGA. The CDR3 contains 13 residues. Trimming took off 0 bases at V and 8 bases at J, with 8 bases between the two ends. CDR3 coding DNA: TGTGCCAGCAGCTTAACTTGGGGCTATGAGCAGTTCTTC. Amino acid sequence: CASSLTWGYEQFF.

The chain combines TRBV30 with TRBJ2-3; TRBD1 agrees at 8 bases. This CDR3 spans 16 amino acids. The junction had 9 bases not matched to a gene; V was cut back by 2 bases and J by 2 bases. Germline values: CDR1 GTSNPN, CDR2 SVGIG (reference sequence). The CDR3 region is CAWSKDREINTDTQYF. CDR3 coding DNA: TGTGCCTGGAGTAAGGACAGGGAGATAAACACAGATACGCAGTATTTT. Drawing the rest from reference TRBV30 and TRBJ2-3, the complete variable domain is SQTIHQWPATLVQPVGSPLSLECTVEGTSNPNLYWYRQAAGRGLQLLFYSVGIGQISSEVPQNLSASRPQDRQFILSSKKLLLSDSGFYLCAWSKDREINTDTQYFGPGTRLTVL.

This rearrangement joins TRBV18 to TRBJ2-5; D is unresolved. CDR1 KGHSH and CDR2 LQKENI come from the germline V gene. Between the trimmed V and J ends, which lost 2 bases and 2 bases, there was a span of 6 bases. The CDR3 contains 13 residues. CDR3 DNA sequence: TGTGCCAGCTCACCAGTTGTACAAGAGACCCAGTACTTC. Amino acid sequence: CASSPVVQETQYF.

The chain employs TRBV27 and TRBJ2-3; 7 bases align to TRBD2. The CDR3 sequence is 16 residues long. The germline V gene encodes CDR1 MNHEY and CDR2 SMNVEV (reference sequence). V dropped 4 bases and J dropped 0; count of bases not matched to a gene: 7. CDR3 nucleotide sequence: TGTGCCAGCAGTTCACGGGGTAGCGGGAGCACAGATACGCAGTATTTT. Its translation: CASSSRGSGSTDTQYF.

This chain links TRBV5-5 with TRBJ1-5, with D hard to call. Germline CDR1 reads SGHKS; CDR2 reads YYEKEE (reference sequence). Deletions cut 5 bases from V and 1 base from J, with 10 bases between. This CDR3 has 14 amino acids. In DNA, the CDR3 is TGTGCCAGCAGTCGGGGTACGAGCAATCAGCCCCAGCATTTT. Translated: CASSRGTSNQPQHF.

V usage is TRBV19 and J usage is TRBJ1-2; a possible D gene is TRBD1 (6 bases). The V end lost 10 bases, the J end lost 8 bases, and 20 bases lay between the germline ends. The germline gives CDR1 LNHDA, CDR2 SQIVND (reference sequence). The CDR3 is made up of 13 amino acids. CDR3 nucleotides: TGTGCCACTTCATGGGGGCAGCCGGAGGGCTACACCTTC. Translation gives CATSWGQPEGYTF.

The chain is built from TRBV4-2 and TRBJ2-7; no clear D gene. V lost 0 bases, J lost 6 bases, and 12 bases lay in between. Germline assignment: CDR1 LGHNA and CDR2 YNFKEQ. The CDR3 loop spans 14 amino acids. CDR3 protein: CASSQDFVAGEQYF. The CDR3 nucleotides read TGTGCCAGCAGCCAAGATTTCGTGGCTGGCGAGCAGTACTTC.

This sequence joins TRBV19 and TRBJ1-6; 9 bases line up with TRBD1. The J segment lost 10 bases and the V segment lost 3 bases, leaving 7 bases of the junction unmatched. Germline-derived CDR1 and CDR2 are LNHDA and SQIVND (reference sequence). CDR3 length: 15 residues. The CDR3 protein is CASSIGQGFRSPLHF. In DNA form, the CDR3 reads TGTGCCAGTAGTATCGGACAGGGGTTTAGATCACCCCTCCACTTT.

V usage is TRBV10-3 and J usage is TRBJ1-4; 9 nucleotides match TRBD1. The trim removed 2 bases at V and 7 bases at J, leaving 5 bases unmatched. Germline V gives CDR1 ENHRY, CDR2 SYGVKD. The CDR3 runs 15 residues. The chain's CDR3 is CAISEGTGGGEKLFF. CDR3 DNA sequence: TGTGCCATCAGTGAGGGAACAGGGGGCGGTGAAAAACTGTTTTTT.